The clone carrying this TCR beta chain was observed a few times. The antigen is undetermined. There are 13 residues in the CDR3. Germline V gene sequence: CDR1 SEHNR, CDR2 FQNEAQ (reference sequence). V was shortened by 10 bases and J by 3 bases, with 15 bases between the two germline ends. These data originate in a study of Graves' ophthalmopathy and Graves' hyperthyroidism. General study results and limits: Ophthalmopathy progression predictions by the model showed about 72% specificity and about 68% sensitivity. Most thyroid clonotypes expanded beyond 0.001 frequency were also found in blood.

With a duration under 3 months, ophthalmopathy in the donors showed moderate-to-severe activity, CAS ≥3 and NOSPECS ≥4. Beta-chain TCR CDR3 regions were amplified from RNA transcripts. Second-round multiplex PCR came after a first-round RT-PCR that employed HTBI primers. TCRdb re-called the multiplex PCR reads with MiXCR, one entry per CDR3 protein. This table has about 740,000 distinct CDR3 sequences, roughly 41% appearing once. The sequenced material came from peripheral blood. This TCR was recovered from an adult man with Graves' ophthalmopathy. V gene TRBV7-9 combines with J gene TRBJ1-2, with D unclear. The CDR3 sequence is CATNPLPDYGYTF. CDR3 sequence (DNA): TGTGCCACCAACCCCCTACCCGACTATGGCTACACCTTC.